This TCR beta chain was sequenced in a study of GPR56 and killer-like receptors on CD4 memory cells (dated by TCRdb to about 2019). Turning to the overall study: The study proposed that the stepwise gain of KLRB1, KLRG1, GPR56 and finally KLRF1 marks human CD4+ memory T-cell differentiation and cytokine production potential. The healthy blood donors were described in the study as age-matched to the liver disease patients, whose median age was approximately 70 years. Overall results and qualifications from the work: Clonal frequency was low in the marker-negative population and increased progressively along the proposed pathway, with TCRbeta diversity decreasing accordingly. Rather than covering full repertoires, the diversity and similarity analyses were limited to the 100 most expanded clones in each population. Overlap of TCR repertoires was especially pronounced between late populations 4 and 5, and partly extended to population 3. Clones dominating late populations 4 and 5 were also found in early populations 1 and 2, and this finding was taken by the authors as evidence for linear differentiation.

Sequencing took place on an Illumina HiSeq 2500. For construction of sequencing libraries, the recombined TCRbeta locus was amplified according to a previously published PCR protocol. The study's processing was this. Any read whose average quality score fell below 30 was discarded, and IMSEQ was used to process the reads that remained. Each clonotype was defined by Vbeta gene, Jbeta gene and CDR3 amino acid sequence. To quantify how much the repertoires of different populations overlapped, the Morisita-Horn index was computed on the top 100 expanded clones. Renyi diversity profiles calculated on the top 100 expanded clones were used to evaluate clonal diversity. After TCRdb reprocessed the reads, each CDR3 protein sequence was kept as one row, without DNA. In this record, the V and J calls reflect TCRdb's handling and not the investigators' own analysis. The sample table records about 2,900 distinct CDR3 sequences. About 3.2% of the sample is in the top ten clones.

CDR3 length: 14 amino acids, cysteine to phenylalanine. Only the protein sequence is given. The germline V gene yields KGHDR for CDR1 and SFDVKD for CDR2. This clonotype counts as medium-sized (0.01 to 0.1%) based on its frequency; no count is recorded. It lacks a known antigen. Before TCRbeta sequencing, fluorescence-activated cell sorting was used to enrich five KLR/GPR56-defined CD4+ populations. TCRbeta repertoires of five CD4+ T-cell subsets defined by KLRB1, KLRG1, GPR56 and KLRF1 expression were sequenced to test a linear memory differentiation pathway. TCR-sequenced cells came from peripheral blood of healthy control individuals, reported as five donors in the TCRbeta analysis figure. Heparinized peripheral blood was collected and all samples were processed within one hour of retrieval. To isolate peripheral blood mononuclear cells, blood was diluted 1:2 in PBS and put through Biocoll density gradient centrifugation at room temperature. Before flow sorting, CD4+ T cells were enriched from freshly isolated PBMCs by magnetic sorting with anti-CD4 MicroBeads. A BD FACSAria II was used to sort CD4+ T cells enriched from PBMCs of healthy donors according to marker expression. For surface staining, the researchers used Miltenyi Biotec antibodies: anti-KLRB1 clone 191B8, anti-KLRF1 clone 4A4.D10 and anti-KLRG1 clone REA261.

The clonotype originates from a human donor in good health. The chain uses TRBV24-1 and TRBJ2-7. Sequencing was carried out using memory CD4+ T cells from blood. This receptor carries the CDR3 CATTDGVKHDEQYF.